The T cell receptor (beta chain) described here comes from a study of blood T cells in healthy people across ages. General study points: When one million T cells were used, diversity estimates were thought to be underestimates.

Together with a sample-barcoded 5' primer, a J-beta primer mix was included in a second PCR lasting about 6 to 11 cycles. TCRdb reanalysed the 5' RACE reads using MiXCR and keeps one entry per CDR3 protein. The sample has over 700,000 distinct CDR3 sequences; about 53% are singletons. The germline V gene has CDR1 MNHEY and CDR2 SMNVEV (reference sequence). This CDR3 contains 16 residues. This clonotype appeared once. Its antigen is currently unknown. Staff drew 8 to 10 milliliters of peripheral blood from each donor. The origin of this receptor is a man at least 80 years old in good health. What was sequenced was blood. The chain has TRBV27 and TRBJ2-5; TRBD1 matches at 8 bases. The J call is doubtful: the DNA matches TRBJ2-7 better. CDR3 sequence: CASSAVTGVGPSEQYF. CDR3 nucleotides: TGTGCCAGCAGTGCCGTGACAGGGGTGGGACCTTCCGAGCAGTACTTC.